Listed here are 31 T cell receptor beta chains from one sample, sequenced in a study of cytomegalovirus exposure and HLA in healthy donors. Primers for the PCR totalled 60 Vbeta and 13 Jbeta. Some clones are missing from TCRdb's copy, which holds only in-frame ones; the method was immunoSEQ multiplex PCR. The table lists 200,000 to 250,000 clones, approximately 87% of them singletons. The sample comprised PBMCs. The receptor source for this set is a human donor in good health.

The CDR3, as DNA: TGCGCCAGCAGCTTGGGGGACATTCAGGGCTACACCTTC. Amino acids: CASSLGDIQGYTF. The chain recombines TRBV5-1 with TRBJ1-2, with a tentative D call TRBD1 (6 bases). Germline CDR1 is SGHRS and CDR2 is YFSETQ. There are 13 residues in the CDR3. The V end was cut by 0 bases, the J end by 8 bases, with 11 bases between.

The chain joins TRBV19 to TRBJ2-2; TRBD2 matches 8 bases. The J segment lost 3 bases and the V segment lost 3 bases, leaving 9 bases of the junction unmatched. Germline CDR1 LNHDA, CDR2 SQIVND (reference sequence). This CDR3 contains 17 residues. CDR3 protein: CASSIGGGRWDTGELFF. The CDR3 DNA follows: TGTGCCAGTAGTATTGGGGGCGGGAGGTGGGACACCGGGGAGCTGTTTTTT.

This chain joins TRBV6-5 and TRBJ2-7; TRBD1 aligns across 7 bases. V lost 6 bases to trimming and J lost 5 bases; unmatched junction nucleotides: 13. This CDR3 spans 15 amino acids. Germline V gene sequence: CDR1 MNHEY, CDR2 SVGAGI. The CDR3 protein is CASSRQGRGVNEQYF. The CDR3 DNA follows: TGTGCCAGCAGCCGACAGGGTCGAGGCGTGAACGAGCAGTACTTC.

This chain links TRBV11-2 with TRBJ1-1, with D tentatively TRBD1 (5 bases). The ends were cut back, 5 bases at V and 2 bases at J, with 9 bases in the middle. This CDR3 spans 13 amino acids. Germline V lookup: CDR1 SGHAT, CDR2 FQNNGV. The CDR3 DNA reads TGTGCCAGCAGCAGCGACAGAAACACTGAAGCTTTCTTT. Its translation: CASSSDRNTEAFF. Full variable domain (rest looked up from reference TRBV11-2 and TRBJ1-1): EAGVAQSPRYKIIEKRQSVAFWCNPISGHATLYWYQQILGQGPKLLIQFQNNGVVDDSQLPKDRFSAERLKGVDSTLKIQPAKLEDSAVYLCASSSDRNTEAFFGQGTRLTVV.

V usage is TRBV2 and J usage is TRBJ2-5; perhaps TRBD2 as D (5 bases). Trimming removed 2 bases from V and 5 bases from J, with 15 bases in between. The germline CDR1 and CDR2 sequences are SNHLY and FYNNEI. The CDR3 consists of 15 residues. The CDR3 bases are TGTGCCAGCAGTGAAAGGTGGGAGTCGGGGGAGACCCAGTACTTC. Translation gives CASSERWESGETQYF.

The rearrangement joins TRBV28 to TRBJ2-7; TRBD1 matches at 7 bases. V lost 7 bases, J lost 1 base, and 7 bases stayed unmatched. This CDR3 is built from 14 residues. Germline CDR1 is MDHEN and CDR2 is SYDVKM. The CDR3 loop reads CASTITGVSYEQYF. The CDR3 DNA reads as TGTGCCAGCACCATTACAGGGGTTTCCTACGAGCAGTACTTC.

The rearrangement uses TRBV4-2 and TRBJ2-5; the match to TRBD1 covers 7 bases. The better agreement between TRBJ2-7 and the DNA end casts doubt on the J call. Per the germline V gene, CDR1 is LGHNA and CDR2 is YNFKEQ. This CDR3 is built from 14 residues. This CDR3 is CASSQEAGGYEQYF. The DNA for the CDR3 is TGTGCCAGCAGCCAAGAGGCAGGGGGTTACGAGCAGTACTTC.

V is TRBV10-1 and J is TRBJ2-3, with 12 bases that match TRBD2. Germline assignment: CDR1 WNHNN and CDR2 SYGVQD (reference sequence). The CDR3 extends over 21 amino acids. J was trimmed by 3 bases and V by 5 bases; bases with no gene match: 21. The CDR3 protein is CASSQPSRLAGAIRVTDTQYF. DNA of the CDR3: TGCGCCAGCAGTCAGCCCAGTAGACTAGCGGGAGCGATAAGGGTGACAGATACGCAGTATTTT.

The V gene is TRBV11-2, the J gene TRBJ1-1; 7 bases line up with TRBD1. Per the germline V gene, CDR1 is SGHAT and CDR2 is FQNNGV. The trim removed 5 bases at V and 4 bases at J, leaving 10 bases unmatched. The CDR3 is made up of 15 amino acids. CDR3 nucleotides: TGTGCCAGCAGCCTAACAGGGGAATTAGCCACTGAAGCTTTCTTT. Protein: CASSLTGELATEAFF.

The CDR3 DNA follows: TGTGCCAGCAGTTTACCCACTAGCACCCAGTACTTC. Protein product: CASSLPTSTQYF. The chain couples TRBV28 to TRBJ2-5; TRBD2 is a possible D gene (6 bases). V gave up 2 bases and J gave up 8 bases, with 9 bases separating them. The CDR3 loop spans 12 amino acids. Germline CDR1 MDHEN, CDR2 SYDVKM.

This chain joins TRBV11-3 and TRBJ1-1; D call uncertain. In germline, CDR1 is SGHNT, CDR2 YENEEA. This CDR3 has 14 amino acids. With 0 bases removed from V and 4 bases from J, the gap between germline ends came to 9 bases. This CDR3 reads CASSLEPSGTEAFF. As DNA, the CDR3 is TGTGCCAGCAGCTTAGAGCCGAGCGGCACTGAAGCTTTCTTT.

V gene TRBV2 combines with J gene TRBJ2-5, with 10 bases matching TRBD2. The J call may be mistaken, given a closer DNA end match to TRBJ2-7. Germline CDR1 is SNHLY and CDR2 is FYNNEI. This CDR3 has 14 residues. The CDR3 DNA reads TGTGCCAGCAGGAGCGGGAGGGGGTCCTACGAGCAGTACTTC. It yields the protein CASRSGRGSYEQYF.

The chain uses TRBV7-9 and TRBJ2-1; 12 bases match TRBD1. With V trimmed by 6 bases and J by 8 bases, 8 bases remained unmatched. CDR1 and CDR2 from the germline V gene are SEHNR and FQNEAQ (reference sequence). The CDR3 runs to 15 residues. The CDR3 DNA reads TGTGCCAGCAGGTCACACGGGACAGGGGGCGATGAGCAGTTCTTC. Protein sequence: CASRSHGTGGDEQFF.

The chain carries TRBV28 and TRBJ2-3; TRBD2 is a possible D gene (5 bases). CDR3 length: 16 amino acids. Germline CDR1 MDHEN, CDR2 SYDVKM. V was pared by 2 bases and J by 3 bases, with 15 bases between. CDR3 DNA: TGTGCCAGCAGTTTAATGGTTCCTAGCAAAACAGATACGCAGTATTTT. This translates into CASSLMVPSKTDTQYF.

V gene TRBV9 combines with J gene TRBJ1-1, with TRBD1 matching over 8 bases. The CDR3 has 14 amino acids. CDR1 SGDLS and CDR2 YYNGEE come from the germline V gene. Germline trimming cut 0 bases from V and 3 bases from J; bases unmatched to any gene: 1. CDR3 nucleotide sequence: TGTGCCAGCAGCGTAGCGGGACAGGACACTGAAGCTTTCTTT. The encoded protein is CASSVAGQDTEAFF.

The CDR3 region has the DNA TGTGCCAGCAGTTCCCAGGGGGGTGTGCAGTACTTC. Translating gives CASSSQGGVQYF. V is TRBV6-5 and J is TRBJ2-7; tentative D call: TRBD1 (7 bases). The CDR3 runs to 12 residues. Germline CDR1 and CDR2: MNHEY and SVGAGI. The V end lost 4 bases, the J end lost 9 bases, and 13 bases lay between the germline ends.

This clone was picked up a small number of times. The rearrangement joins TRBV7-6 to TRBJ2-7, with 14 bases aligning to TRBD2. The CDR3 has 16 amino acids. The V gene end was trimmed by 1 base and the J gene end by 5 bases; junction bases not matched to a gene: 4. Germline V gene sequence: CDR1 SGHVS, CDR2 FNYEAQ. CDR3 sequence: CASSLGGLAGAHEQYF. The CDR3 nucleotides read TGTGCCAGCAGCTTAGGGGGACTAGCGGGAGCACACGAGCAGTACTTC.

This chain joins TRBV10-3 and TRBJ1-5, with D possibly matching TRBD1 (5 bases). Trimming cost V 2 bases and J 4 bases, with 21 bases left between them. CDR1 ENHRY and CDR2 SYGVKD come from the germline V gene. This CDR3 is built from 18 residues. The CDR3, as DNA: TGTGCCATCAGTGAGGGCGGCAAAGGGGATCCTTCAAATCAGCCCCAGCATTTT. It translates to CAISEGGKGDPSNQPQHF.

V gene TRBV7-9 combines with J gene TRBJ2-7, with D possibly matching TRBD1 (7 bases). This CDR3 region has 16 residues. CDR1 SEHNR and CDR2 FQNEAQ come from the germline V gene (reference sequence). Trimming removed 8 bases at V and 2 bases at J, with 22 bases between. The CDR3 nucleotides read TGTGCCAGCGGTTTGGAGGGGGCCCTCTTAACCTACGAGCAGTACTTC. It is translated as CASGLEGALLTYEQYF.

This chain uses TRBV4-1 with TRBJ2-3, with 8 nucleotides matching TRBD1. Trimming took 3 bases from V and 1 from J; bases not matched to a gene: 3. The length of the CDR3 is 15 residues. The germline V gene encodes CDR1 MGHRA and CDR2 YSYEKL. The CDR3 loop reads CASSQPQGGTDTQYF. In nucleotides, the CDR3 is TGCGCCAGCAGCCAGCCACAGGGGGGCACAGATACGCAGTATTTT.

The rearrangement uses TRBV6-1 and TRBJ2-1; 12 nucleotides align to TRBD2. There are 15 residues in the CDR3. The trim removed 6 bases at V and 2 bases at J, leaving 2 bases unmatched. Germline lookup yields CDR1 MNHNS and CDR2 SASEGT. The CDR3 nucleotides read TGTGCCAGCAGCTCTAGCGGGAGGGCCTACAATGAGCAGTTCTTC. This sequence encodes CASSSSGRAYNEQFF.

The count of this clone is one. CDR3 sequence (DNA): TGTGCCAGCAGTGAAGCGGGTGGGACAGGGGTCTACGAGCAGTACTTC. It is translated as CASSEAGGTGVYEQYF. V usage is TRBV6-1 and J usage is TRBJ2-5; 10 bases are a match to TRBD1. Judging by the DNA end, TRBJ2-7 fits better; the J call may be wrong. This CDR3 has 16 amino acids. The germline CDR1 and CDR2 sequences are MNHNS and SASEGT.

The CDR3 reads CASSDNSQQGTGELFF. DNA of the CDR3: TGTGCCAGCAGTGACAACTCACAACAGGGTACCGGGGAGCTGTTTTTT. The rearrangement uses TRBV25-1 and TRBJ2-2; D possibly corresponds to TRBD1 (6 bases). Germline values: CDR1 MGHDK, CDR2 SYGVNS. This CDR3 comprises 16 residues. V dropped 3 bases and J dropped 5 bases, with 16 bases sitting between them.

The V and J genes are TRBV19 and TRBJ2-1, with D possibly TRBD1 on 5 matching bases. The CDR3 totals 14 residues. V shed 6 bases and J shed 7 bases, with 16 bases lying between them. CDR1 is LNHDA and CDR2 is SQIVND in the germline V gene (reference sequence). This CDR3 is CASSLGAFGNEQFF. The CDR3, as DNA: TGTGCCAGTAGCTTAGGGGCGTTCGGGAATGAGCAGTTCTTC.

Only one count was recorded for this clone. The rearrangement joins TRBV5-4 to TRBJ2-5; TRBD2 matches 7 bases. The germline CDR1 and CDR2 sequences are SGHNT and YYREEE (reference sequence). Trimming removed 3 bases from V and 3 bases from J; junction bases left unmatched: 5. The CDR3 loop spans 14 amino acids. The CDR3: CASSSWGGEETQYF. The CDR3 DNA is TGTGCCAGCAGCTCCTGGGGGGGAGAAGAGACCCAGTACTTC.

The chain employs TRBV10-3 and TRBJ1-3; tentatively, D is TRBD1 (6 bases). V shed 3 bases and J shed 6 bases, with 15 bases lying between them. Germline loops: CDR1 ENHRY, CDR2 SYGVKD. The CDR3 runs 15 residues. CDR3 DNA: TGTGCCATCAGTGACCCGGGACACCTCTTAAACACCATATATTTT. Protein: CAISDPGHLLNTIYF.

The chain recombines TRBV6-1 with TRBJ2-2; 12 bases are shared with TRBD2. The CDR3 extends over 14 amino acids. The junction had 6 bases not matched to a gene; V was cut back by 11 bases and J by 5 bases. Germline values: CDR1 MNHNS, CDR2 SASEGT. CDR3 in amino acids: CACGLAGSTGELFF. In nucleotides, the CDR3 is TGTGCCTGCGGACTAGCGGGAAGTACCGGGGAGCTGTTTTTT.

The gene calls are TRBV6-5 and TRBJ1-1; the match to TRBD1 covers 7 bases. The J segment lost 4 bases and the V segment lost 4 bases, leaving 3 bases of the junction unmatched. The CDR3 is 13 residues long. CDR1 and CDR2 from the germline V gene are MNHEY and SVGAGI. The CDR3 reads CASSSPGGTEAFF. As DNA, the CDR3 is TGTGCCAGCAGTTCGCCAGGGGGCACTGAAGCTTTCTTT.

Here the CDR3 DNA reads TGTGCCAGCAGCTGGGGACTAGCGGTCCCCGGTACGCAGTATTTT. It encodes CASSWGLAVPGTQYF. The chain has TRBV13 and TRBJ2-3; 11 positions agree with TRBD2. Unmatched junction bases numbered 8, after V lost 4 bases and J lost 8 bases. The germline CDR1 and CDR2 sequences are PRHDT and FYEKMQ (reference sequence). This CDR3 has 15 residues.

This rearrangement joins TRBV11-2 to TRBJ2-2; the match to TRBD2 covers 7 bases. This CDR3 comprises 16 residues. Looked up from germline, CDR1 is SGHAT and CDR2 is FQNNGV. After removal of 4 bases from V and 5 bases from J, the junction contained 10 bases not matched to a gene. The CDR3 DNA sequence: TGTGCCAGCAGCTCCCGGCTAGCGGTACCGACCGGGGAGCTGTTTTTT. Translating gives CASSSRLAVPTGELFF.

J is TRBJ2-2 and V is TRBV29-1, with D hard to call. The CDR3 has 14 amino acids. CDR1 is SQVTM, CDR2 ANQGSEA, per germline. Trimming removed 3 bases at V and 0 bases at J, with 8 bases between. As DNA, the CDR3 is TGCAGCGTTGATGGTCAGACGAACACCGGGGAGCTGTTTTTT. Amino acid sequence: CSVDGQTNTGELFF.